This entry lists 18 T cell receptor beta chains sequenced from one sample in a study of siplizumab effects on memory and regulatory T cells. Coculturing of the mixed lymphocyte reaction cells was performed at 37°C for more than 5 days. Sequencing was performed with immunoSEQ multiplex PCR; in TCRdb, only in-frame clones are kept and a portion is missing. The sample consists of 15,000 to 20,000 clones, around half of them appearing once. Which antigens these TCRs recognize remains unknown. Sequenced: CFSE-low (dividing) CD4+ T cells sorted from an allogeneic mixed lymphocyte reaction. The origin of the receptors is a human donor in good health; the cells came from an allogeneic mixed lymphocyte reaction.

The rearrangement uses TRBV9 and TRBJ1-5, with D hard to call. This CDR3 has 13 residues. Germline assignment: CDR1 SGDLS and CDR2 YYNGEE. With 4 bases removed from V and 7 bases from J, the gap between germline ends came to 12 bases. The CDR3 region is CASSSDVGQPQHF. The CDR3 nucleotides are TGTGCCAGCAGCTCCGACGTAGGGCAGCCCCAGCATTTT.

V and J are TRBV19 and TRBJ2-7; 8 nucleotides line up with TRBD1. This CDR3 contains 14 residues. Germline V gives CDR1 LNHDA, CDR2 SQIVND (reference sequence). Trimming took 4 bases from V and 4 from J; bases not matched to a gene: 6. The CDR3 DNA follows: TGTGCCAGTAGTAGGGGGGACAGGCCTTACGAGCAGTACTTC. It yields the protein CASSRGDRPYEQYF.

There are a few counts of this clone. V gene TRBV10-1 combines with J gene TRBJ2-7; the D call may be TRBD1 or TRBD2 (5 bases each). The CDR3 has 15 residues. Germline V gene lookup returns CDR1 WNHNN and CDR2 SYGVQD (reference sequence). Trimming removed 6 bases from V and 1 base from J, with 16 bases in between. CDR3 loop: CASRGTAGRSYEQYF. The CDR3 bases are TGCGCCAGCAGAGGGACGGCAGGTAGGTCCTACGAGCAGTACTTC.

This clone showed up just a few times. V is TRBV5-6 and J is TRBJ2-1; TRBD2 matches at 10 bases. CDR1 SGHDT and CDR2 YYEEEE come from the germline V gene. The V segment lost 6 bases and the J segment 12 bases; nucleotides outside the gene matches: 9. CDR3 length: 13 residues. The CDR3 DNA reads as TGTGCCAGCACCGAACCGGGACTAGCGAGGCAGTTCTTC. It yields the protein CASTEPGLARQFF. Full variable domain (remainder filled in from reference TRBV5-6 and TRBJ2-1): DAGVTQSPTHLIKTRGQQVTLRCSPKSGHDTVSWYQQALGQGPQFIFQYYEEEERQRGNFPDRFSGHQFPNYSSELNVNALLLGDSALYLCASTEPGLARQFFGPGTRLTVL.

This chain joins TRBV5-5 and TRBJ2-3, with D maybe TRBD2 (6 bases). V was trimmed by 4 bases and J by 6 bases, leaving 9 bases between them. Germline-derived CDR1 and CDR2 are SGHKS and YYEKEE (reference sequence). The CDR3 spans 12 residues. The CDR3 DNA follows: TGTGCCAGCAGCCCGGGGGTGGATACGCAGTATTTT. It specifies CASSPGVDTQYF.

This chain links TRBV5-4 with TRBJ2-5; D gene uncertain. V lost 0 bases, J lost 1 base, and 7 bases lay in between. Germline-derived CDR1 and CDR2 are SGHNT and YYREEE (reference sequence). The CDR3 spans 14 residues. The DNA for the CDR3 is TGTGCCAGCAGCTTGGCGGCCTTCCAAGAGACCCAGTACTTC. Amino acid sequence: CASSLAAFQETQYF.

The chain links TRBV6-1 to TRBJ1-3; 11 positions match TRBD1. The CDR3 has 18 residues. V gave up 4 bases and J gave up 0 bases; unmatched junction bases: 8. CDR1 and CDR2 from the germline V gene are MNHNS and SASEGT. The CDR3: CASSAGQGASGSGNTIYF. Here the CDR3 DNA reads TGTGCCAGCAGTGCCGGACAGGGGGCTTCAGGCTCTGGAAACACCATATATTTT.

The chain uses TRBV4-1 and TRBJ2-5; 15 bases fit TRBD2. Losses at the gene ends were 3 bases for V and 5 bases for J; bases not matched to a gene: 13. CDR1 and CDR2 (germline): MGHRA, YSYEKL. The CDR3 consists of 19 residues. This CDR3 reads CASSQAHRTSGGARETQYF. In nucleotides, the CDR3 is TGCGCCAGCAGCCAGGCCCACCGGACTAGCGGGGGGGCCCGGGAGACCCAGTACTTC.

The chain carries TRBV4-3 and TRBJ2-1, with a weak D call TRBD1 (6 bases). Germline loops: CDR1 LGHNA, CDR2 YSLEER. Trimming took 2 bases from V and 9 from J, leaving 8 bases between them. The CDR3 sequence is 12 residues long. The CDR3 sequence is CASSQPGVEQFF. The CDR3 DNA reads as TGCGCCAGCAGCCAACCAGGGGTTGAGCAGTTCTTC.

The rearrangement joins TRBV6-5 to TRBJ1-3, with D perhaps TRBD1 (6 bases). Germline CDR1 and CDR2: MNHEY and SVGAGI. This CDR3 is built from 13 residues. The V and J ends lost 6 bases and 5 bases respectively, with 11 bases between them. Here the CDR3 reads CASRPDSRNTIYF. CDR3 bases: TGTGCCAGCAGGCCGGACAGTAGAAACACCATATATTTT.

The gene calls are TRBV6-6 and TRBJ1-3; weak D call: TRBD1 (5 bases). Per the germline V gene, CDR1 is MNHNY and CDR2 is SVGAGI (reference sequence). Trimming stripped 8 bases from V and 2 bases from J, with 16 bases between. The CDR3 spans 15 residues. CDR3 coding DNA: TGTGCCAGCTTTTCGGTAGGGACCGCTGGAAACACCATATATTTT. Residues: CASFSVGTAGNTIYF.

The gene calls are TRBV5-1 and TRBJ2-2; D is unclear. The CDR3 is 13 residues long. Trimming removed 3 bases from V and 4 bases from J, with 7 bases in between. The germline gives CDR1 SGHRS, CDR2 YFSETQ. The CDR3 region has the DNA TGCGCCAGCAGCTCCCCGATCACCGGGGAGCTGTTTTTT. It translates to CASSSPITGELFF.

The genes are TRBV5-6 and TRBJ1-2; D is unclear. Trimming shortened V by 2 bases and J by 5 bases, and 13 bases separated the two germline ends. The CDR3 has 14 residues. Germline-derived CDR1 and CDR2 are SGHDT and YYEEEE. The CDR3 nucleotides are TGTGCCAGCAGCTTACCGCTTTCCCCGTATGGCTACACCTTC. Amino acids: CASSLPLSPYGYTF.

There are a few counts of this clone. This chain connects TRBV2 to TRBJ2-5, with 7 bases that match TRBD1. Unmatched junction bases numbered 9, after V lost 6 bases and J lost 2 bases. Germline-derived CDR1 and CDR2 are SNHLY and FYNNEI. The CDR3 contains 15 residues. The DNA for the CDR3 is TGTGCCAGCAGCCGACATGGACAGGCACAAGAGACCCAGTACTTC. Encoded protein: CASSRHGQAQETQYF. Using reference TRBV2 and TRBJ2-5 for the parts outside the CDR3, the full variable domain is EPEVTQTPSHQVTQMGQEVILRCVPISNHLYFYWYRQILGQKVEFLVSFYNNEISEKSEIFDDQFSVERPDGSNFTLKIRSTKLEDSAMYFCASSRHGQAQETQYFGPGTRLLVL.

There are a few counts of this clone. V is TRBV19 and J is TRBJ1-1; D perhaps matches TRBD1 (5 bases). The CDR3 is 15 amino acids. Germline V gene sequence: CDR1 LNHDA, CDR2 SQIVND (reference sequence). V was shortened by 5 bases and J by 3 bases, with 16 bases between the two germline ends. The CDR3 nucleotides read TGTGCCAGTAGTCAGTCAAGGGGTCCGGACACTGAAGCTTTCTTT. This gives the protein CASSQSRGPDTEAFF. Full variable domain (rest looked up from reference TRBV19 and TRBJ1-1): DGGITQSPKYLFRKEGQNVTLSCEQNLNHDAMYWYRQDPGQGLRLIYYSQIVNDFQKGDIAEGYSVSREKKESFPLTVTSAQKNPTAFYLCASSQSRGPDTEAFFGQGTRLTVV.

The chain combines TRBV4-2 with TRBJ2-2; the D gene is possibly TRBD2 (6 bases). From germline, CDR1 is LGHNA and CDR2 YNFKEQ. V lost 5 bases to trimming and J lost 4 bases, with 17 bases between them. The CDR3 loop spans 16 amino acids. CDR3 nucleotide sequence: TGTGCCAGCAGCTTTTTCGTGGGAGGCGGCACCGGGGAGCTGTTTTTT. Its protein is CASSFFVGGGTGELFF.

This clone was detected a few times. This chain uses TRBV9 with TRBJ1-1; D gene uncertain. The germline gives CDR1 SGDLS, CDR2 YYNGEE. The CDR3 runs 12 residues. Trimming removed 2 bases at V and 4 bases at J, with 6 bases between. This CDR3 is CASSVEGTEAFF. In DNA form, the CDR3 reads TGTGCCAGCAGCGTCGAGGGCACTGAAGCTTTCTTT. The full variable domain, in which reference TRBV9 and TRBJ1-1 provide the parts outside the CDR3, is DSGVTQTPKHLITATGQRVTLRCSPRSGDLSVYWYQQSLDQGLQFLIQYYNGEERAKGNILERFSAQQFPDLHSELNLSSLELGDSALYFCASSVEGTEAFFGQGTRLTVV.

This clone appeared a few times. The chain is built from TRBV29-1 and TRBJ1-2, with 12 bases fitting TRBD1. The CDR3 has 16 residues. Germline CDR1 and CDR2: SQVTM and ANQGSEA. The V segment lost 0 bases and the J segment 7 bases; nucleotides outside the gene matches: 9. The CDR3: CSVEDLHGTGGFGYTF. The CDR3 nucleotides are TGCAGCGTTGAAGATCTTCACGGGACAGGGGGCTTTGGCTACACCTTC.